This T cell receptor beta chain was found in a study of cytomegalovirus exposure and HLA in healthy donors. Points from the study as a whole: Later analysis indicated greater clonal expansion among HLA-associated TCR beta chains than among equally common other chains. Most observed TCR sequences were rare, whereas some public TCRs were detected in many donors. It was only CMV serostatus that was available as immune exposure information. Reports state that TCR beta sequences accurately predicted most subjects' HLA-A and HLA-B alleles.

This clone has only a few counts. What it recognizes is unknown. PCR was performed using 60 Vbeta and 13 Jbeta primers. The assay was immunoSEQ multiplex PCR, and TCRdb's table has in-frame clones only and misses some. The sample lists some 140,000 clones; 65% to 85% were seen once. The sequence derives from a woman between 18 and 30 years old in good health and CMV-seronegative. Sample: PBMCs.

CDR3 amino acids: CASSLARGDYNEQFF. Here the CDR3 DNA reads TGTGCCAGCAGCTTAGCGCGAGGAGACTACAATGAGCAGTTCTTC. The chain carries TRBV7-9 and TRBJ2-1, with D uncertain. The CDR3 consists of 15 residues. The germline CDR1 and CDR2 sequences are SEHNR and FQNEAQ (reference sequence). The V end lost 0 bases, the J end lost 3 bases, and 9 bases lay between the germline ends.